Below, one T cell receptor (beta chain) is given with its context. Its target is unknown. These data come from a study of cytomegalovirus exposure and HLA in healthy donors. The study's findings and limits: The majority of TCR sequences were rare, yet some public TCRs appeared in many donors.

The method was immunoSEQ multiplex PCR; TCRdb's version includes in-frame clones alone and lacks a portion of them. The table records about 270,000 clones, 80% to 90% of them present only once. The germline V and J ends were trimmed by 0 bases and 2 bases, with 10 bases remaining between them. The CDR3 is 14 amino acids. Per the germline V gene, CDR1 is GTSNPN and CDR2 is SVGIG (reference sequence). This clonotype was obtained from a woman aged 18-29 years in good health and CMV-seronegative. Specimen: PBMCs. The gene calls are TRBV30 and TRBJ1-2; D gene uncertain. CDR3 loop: CAWSVAGGNYGYTF. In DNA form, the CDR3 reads TGTGCCTGGAGTGTAGCGGGCGGGAACTATGGCTACACCTTC.